This entry describes one TCR beta chain. Its antigen is unknown. Base qualities are not at hand, and no much larger clone is one base apart. This specimen comes from a study of STAT5B mutations in CD4+ large granular lymphocyte leukemia (dated by TCRdb to between 2021 and 2024). General notes on the study: Among healthy controls, the CDR3 'QG' motif was associated with a particular HLA allele. Flow cytometry on FACSCanto II or FACSVerse confirmed that purified fractions exceeded 95% purity among lymphocytes. TCRbeta repertoires of CD4+ T-cell large granular lymphocyte leukemia patients were compared with those of healthy blood donors.

The immunoSEQ assay at survey resolution was applied to genomic DNA for sequencing of TCRbeta rearrangements. Processing in the source paper ran as follows. In the TCR sequencing data, the lowest productive clonotype frequency that could be detected was 2.59 x 10-5. Only productive TCRbeta rearrangements, meaning sequences that were complete and in-frame, were kept for the analyses. The clonality of each sample was calculated as Simpson clonality in the immunoSEQ Analyzer version 3.0. Based on frequency, clones were grouped as very rare, small, medium, large (1-20%) or hyperexpanded (>20%). OLGA 1.2.3 estimated generation probabilities, VDJtools produced V-gene circos plots, VDJdb was queried for specificities, and GLIPH identified CDR3 motifs. TCRdb mirrors the immuneACCESS table, restricted to in-frame sequences. Some clones are absent from its copies; in checked studies, under half trace to an unresolved V gene, and the reason for the others is unknown. For V, J and clone size, that table is used; D and trimming come from the DNA. Here the sample has under 35,000 clones; 60% to 80% occur a single time. Jointly, the top ten make up 0.25% to 0.35% of the sample.

What the authors observed across the whole study: The data were not HLA-matched, and the higher clonality in CD4+ T-LGLL than in CD8+ T-LGLL could be due to the relatively small sample size. Main leukemic clonotypes were private to each patient, although over 20% appeared at low frequency in other patients' non-leukemic repertoires. CD4-sorted patient repertoires appeared more clonal than healthy CD4+ repertoires, and this difference persisted after removing the putative leukemic clones. TRBV06-family usage was enriched among the top patient clones (8/27) compared with healthy controls (2/35).

Looking up the germline V gene (reference sequence) yields CDR1 SGHNT and CDR2 YYREEE. Counted from cysteine to phenylalanine, this CDR3 has 15 amino acids. Of the read, only the CDR3 DNA is kept; its 45 bases are in frame from base 1. V ends up 0 bases short and J 3 bases short, with an unmatched junction base count of 5. The healthy control group was made up of some 38 blood donors, and the Finnish Red Cross blood service supplied their buffy coats. All TCR-sequenced material derived from peripheral blood: patient blood samples and healthy donor buffy coats. Ficoll-Hypaque gradient centrifugation was used to isolate peripheral blood mononuclear cells. For the healthy controls, CD4+ cells were obtained from buffy coats by magnetic purification. The Gentra Puregene Cell and Tissue kit was used to extract genomic DNA, and a Qubit 2.0 fluorometer was used to measure the amount of genomic DNA.

The receptor was derived from a human donor in good health. This chain joins TRBV5-4 to TRBJ2-5, with TRBD2 matching 7 junction bases. Sequenced: CD4+ T cells from blood buffy coats. The CDR3 reads CASSLVGGRKETQYF. The DNA reads as follows: TGTGCCAGCAGCTTGGTGGGAGGGAGGAAAGAGACCCAGTACTTC.